The 20 T cell receptor beta chains in this list originate from one sample, sequenced in a study of naive and memory T cell subsets. The beta constant-region primer was an equimolar mix of two oligonucleotides covering TRBC1 and TRBC2. Four rounds of PCR amplified the ligated cDNA using nested alpha and beta constant-region primers plus SP2. TCRdb called the UMI-ligation and nested PCR reads again in MiXCR, with one record for every CDR3 protein. Counted here are approximately 17,000 distinct CDR3 sequences, approximately 9% occurring once; the ten biggest clones make up more than 20%. The sample consisted of central memory CD8+ T cells from blood. These receptors came from a human donor in good health.

This clonotype ranks as medium-sized. This chain uses TRBV11-2 with TRBJ2-1, with 8 positions matching TRBD2. Germline values: CDR1 SGHAT, CDR2 FQNNGV. The V segment lost 0 bases and the J segment 0 bases; nucleotides outside the gene matches: 13. This CDR3 is 20 amino acids long. The CDR3 sequence is CASSLEPSGLVFGSYNEQFF. CDR3 coding DNA: TGTGCCAGCAGCTTAGAGCCTAGCGGGTTAGTTTTCGGCTCCTACAATGAGCAGTTCTTC.

This clonotype was seen ten or more times. The V and J genes are TRBV4-2 and TRBJ2-7; 9 positions match TRBD2. The CDR3 has 17 residues. Germline CDR1 and CDR2: LGHNA and YNFKEQ. J lost 4 bases, V lost 0 bases, and 10 bases had no gene match. The CDR3 reads CASSQDLGAGGLYEQYF. The CDR3 DNA sequence: TGTGCCAGCAGCCAAGATTTAGGGGCGGGAGGGCTTTACGAGCAGTACTTC.

Many counts were recorded for this clonotype. V gene TRBV4-2 combines with J gene TRBJ2-1; 9 bases are shared with TRBD2. The CDR3 totals 17 residues. After removal of 0 bases from V and 6 bases from J, the junction contained 9 bases not matched to a gene. Germline CDR1 and CDR2: LGHNA and YNFKEQ. DNA of the CDR3: TGTGCCAGCAGCCAAGAAGGGCCTAGCGGGGCCTTCAATGAGCAGTTCTTC. Translation gives CASSQEGPSGAFNEQFF.

CDR3 region: CASSQKREPDTQYF. The CDR3 nucleotides read TGTGCCAGCAGCCAAAAGCGGGAGCCAGATACGCAGTATTTT. The chain joins TRBV4-2 to TRBJ2-3; TRBD2 aligns across 8 bases. The CDR3 runs 14 residues. The V and J ends lost 2 bases and 4 bases, in that order; junction bases with no gene match: 2. In germline, CDR1 is LGHNA, CDR2 YNFKEQ.

This clonotype was detected many times. This CDR3 is CASSLDRGLQETQYF. The CDR3 nucleotides read TGTGCCAGCAGCTTAGATCGGGGACTACAAGAGACCCAGTACTTC. This chain connects TRBV7-2 to TRBJ2-5; 7 bases are shared with TRBD2. Per the germline V gene, CDR1 is SGHTA and CDR2 is FQGNSA. The J segment lost 2 bases and the V segment lost 1 base, leaving 4 bases of the junction unmatched. The CDR3 is 15 amino acids.

As for this clonotype: The junction differs from germline at one of its ends, possibly a read error. The gene calls are TRBV30 and TRBJ2-7; 7 bases align to TRBD1. The CDR3 has 16 residues. Per the germline V gene, CDR1 is GTSNPN and CDR2 is SVGIG (reference sequence). This CDR3 is CARSPGLGTAYYEQYF. The CDR3, as DNA: TGTGCCCGGAGCCCGGGGTTGGGGACAGCCTATTACGAGCAGTACTTC.

The table lists this clonotype with many counts. The V call is TRBV7-9, the J call TRBJ1-6; D gene unclear. V was cut by 5 bases and J by 0 bases, with 14 bases left in between. The V gene's germline CDR1 is SEHNR and CDR2 FQNEAQ (reference sequence). The CDR3 runs to 17 residues. CDR3 sequence (DNA): TGTGCCAGCAGCCCTCTGGGTTCGAGCTCCTATAATTCACCCCTCCACTTT. Protein: CASSPLGSSSYNSPLHF.

V usage is TRBV6-2 or TRBV6-3 and J usage is TRBJ2-2; D ambiguous. Trimming shortened V by 4 bases and J by 0 bases, and 3 bases separated the two germline ends. The germline gives CDR1 MNHEY, CDR2 SVGEGT. CDR3 length: 13 residues. The CDR3 loop reads CASSSPNTGELFF. For the CDR3, the DNA is TGTGCCAGCAGTTCTCCGAACACCGGGGAGCTGTTTTTT.

This clonotype was observed a handful of times. The V call is TRBV20-1, the J call TRBJ2-1; 9 nucleotides match TRBD2. Looked up from germline, CDR1 is DFQATT and CDR2 is SNEGSKA (reference sequence). Trimming at V came to 5 bases and at J to 0 bases, leaving 5 bases not matched to a gene. The CDR3 length is 15 residues. Written as DNA, the CDR3 is TGCAGTGCTCCGGAAGCGGGAGGCTCCTACAATGAGCAGTTCTTC. This sequence encodes CSAPEAGGSYNEQFF.

This clonotype was found many times. The CDR3 DNA follows: TGTGCCAGCGGAACCACAGAGAATCAGCCCCAGCATTTT. It yields the protein CASGTTENQPQHF. The chain is built from TRBV4-2 and TRBJ1-5; D is undetermined. This CDR3 spans 13 amino acids. Trimming cost V 8 bases and J 4 bases, with 12 bases left between them. The germline V gene encodes CDR1 LGHNA and CDR2 YNFKEQ.

This clonotype was counted a few times. A much larger clone differs from this one at a single base, so this may be a read error. This chain joins TRBV12-3 or TRBV12-4 and TRBJ1-1; D not resolved. The CDR3 sequence is 12 residues long. The germline V and J ends were trimmed by 6 bases and 7 bases, with 12 bases remaining between them. CDR3 nucleotides: TGTGCCAGCAGCACCCGTCTACGTGAAGCTTTCTTT. As protein: CASSTRLREAFF.

This clonotype was found many times. The V call is TRBV6-2 or TRBV6-3, the J call TRBJ2-3; D unclear. Trimming stripped 7 bases from V and 5 bases from J, with 25 bases between. The CDR3 contains 17 residues. CDR1 is MNHEY, CDR2 SVGEGT, per germline. The CDR3, as DNA: TGTGCCAGCACCCCACAGCCTTCACCTTCCATGGGAGATACGCAGTATTTT. Protein sequence: CASTPQPSPSMGDTQYF.

This clonotype was seen a handful of times. The chain uses TRBV3-1 and TRBJ2-1; 9 bases map to TRBD2. Germline V gene sequence: CDR1 LGHDT, CDR2 YNNKEL (reference sequence). The CDR3 sequence is 17 residues long. Germline trimming cut 1 base from V and 6 bases from J; bases unmatched to any gene: 10. The DNA for the CDR3 is TGTGCCAGCAGCCAAGTAGAGGGCGGGGGGGCCTCCAATGAGCAGTTCTTC. This gives the protein CASSQVEGGGASNEQFF.

The table lists this clonotype with many counts. This sequence joins TRBV27 and TRBJ1-1; 8 nucleotides align to TRBD1. The CDR3 spans 16 residues. The germline V gene encodes CDR1 MNHEY and CDR2 SMNVEV (reference sequence). After removal of 5 bases from V and 0 bases from J, the junction contained 8 bases not matched to a gene. The CDR3: CASSVDRGWMNTEAFF. The CDR3 region has the DNA TGTGCCAGCAGTGTAGACAGGGGTTGGATGAACACTGAAGCTTTCTTT.

This clonotype has a handful of counts. V gene TRBV20-1 combines with J gene TRBJ2-7, with 9 bases fitting TRBD2. With 6 bases clipped from V and 3 bases from J, the junction kept 15 bases outside the gene matches. This CDR3 region has 16 residues. The germline V gene encodes CDR1 DFQATT and CDR2 SNEGSKA (reference sequence). The CDR3 DNA reads TGCAGTGCGGGACCCGAGCGGGAGGTCGCGCACTACGAGCAGTACTTC. Its protein is CSAGPEREVAHYEQYF.

This clonotype occurred a few times. The V call is TRBV11-2, the J call TRBJ2-1; D uncertain. In germline, CDR1 is SGHAT, CDR2 FQNNGV. This CDR3 has 12 residues. V dropped 2 bases and J dropped 6 bases, with 5 bases sitting between them. The CDR3 spells CASSLRSNEQFF. CDR3 bases: TGTGCCAGCAGCTTACGGAGCAATGAGCAGTTCTTC.

Many counts were recorded for this clonotype. The chain uses TRBV6-2 or TRBV6-3 and TRBJ2-3; 7 bases fit TRBD2. CDR1 MNHEY and CDR2 SVGEGT come from the germline V gene. The CDR3 loop spans 14 amino acids. Germline trimming cut 6 bases from V and 2 bases from J; bases unmatched to any gene: 5. The DNA for the CDR3 is TGTGCCAGCAGAGGACTAGTCGACACAGATACGCAGTATTTT. Translating gives CASRGLVDTDTQYF.

The J gene is TRBJ2-2, the V gene TRBV20-1; no clear D gene. Germline V gene data show CDR1 as DFQATT and CDR2 as SNEGSKA (reference sequence). The CDR3 length is 15 residues. Trimming stripped 0 bases from V and 2 bases from J, with 10 bases between. CDR3 sequence: CSARDTSANTGELFF. CDR3 nucleotide sequence: TGCAGTGCTAGAGATACGTCAGCTAACACCGGGGAGCTGTTTTTT.

This clonotype came up a few times. The chain combines TRBV6-1 with TRBJ1-2; D perhaps matches TRBD1 (6 bases). Trimming left V 1 base short and J 4 bases short, with 10 bases between. Germline V gene data show CDR1 as MNHNS and CDR2 as SASEGT. CDR3 length equals 14 residues. For the CDR3, the DNA is TGTGCCAGCAGTGAAGGCGGGACACCCTATGGCTACACCTTC. This gives the protein CASSEGGTPYGYTF.

This clonotype was recorded at least ten times. The rearrangement joins TRBV20-1 to TRBJ1-1; weak D call: TRBD1 (5 bases). CDR1 is DFQATT and CDR2 is SNEGSKA in the germline V gene (reference sequence). Trimming pared 5 bases from V and 3 bases from J, leaving 10 bases between. The length of the CDR3 is 12 residues. The DNA of the CDR3 is TGCAGTGCTTTCCGGGGGGACACTGAAGCTTTCTTT. Its protein product is CSAFRGDTEAFF.